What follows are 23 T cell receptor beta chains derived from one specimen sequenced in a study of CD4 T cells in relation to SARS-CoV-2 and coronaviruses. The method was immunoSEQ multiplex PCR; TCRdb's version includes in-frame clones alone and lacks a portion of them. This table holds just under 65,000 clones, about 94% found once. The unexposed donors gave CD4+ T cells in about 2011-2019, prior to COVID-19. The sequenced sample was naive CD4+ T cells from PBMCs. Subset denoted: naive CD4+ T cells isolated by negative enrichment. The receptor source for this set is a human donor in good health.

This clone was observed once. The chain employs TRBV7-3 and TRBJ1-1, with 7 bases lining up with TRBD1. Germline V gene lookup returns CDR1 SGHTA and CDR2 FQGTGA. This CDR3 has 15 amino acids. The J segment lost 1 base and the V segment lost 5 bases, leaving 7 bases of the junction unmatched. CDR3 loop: CASSVNRGGNTEAFF. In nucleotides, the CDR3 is TGTGCCAGCAGCGTAAACAGGGGTGGGAACACTGAAGCTTTCTTT.

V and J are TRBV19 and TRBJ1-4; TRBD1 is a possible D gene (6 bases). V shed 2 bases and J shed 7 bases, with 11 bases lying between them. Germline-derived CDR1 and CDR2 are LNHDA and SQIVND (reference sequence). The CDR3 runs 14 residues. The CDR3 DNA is TGTGCCAGTAGTATAAGTCAGGGGAGTGAAAAACTGTTTTTT. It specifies CASSISQGSEKLFF.

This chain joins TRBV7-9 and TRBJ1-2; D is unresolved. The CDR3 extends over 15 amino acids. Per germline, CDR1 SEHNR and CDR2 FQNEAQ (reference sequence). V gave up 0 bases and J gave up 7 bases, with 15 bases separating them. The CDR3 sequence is CASSLALPATGGYTF. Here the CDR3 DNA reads TGTGCCAGCAGCTTAGCGCTACCGGCAACGGGTGGCTACACCTTC.

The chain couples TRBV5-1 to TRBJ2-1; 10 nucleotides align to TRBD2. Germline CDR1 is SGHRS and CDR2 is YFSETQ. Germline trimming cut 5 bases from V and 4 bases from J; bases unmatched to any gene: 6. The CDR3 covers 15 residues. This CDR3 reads CASREELAGYNEQFF. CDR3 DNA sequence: TGCGCCAGCAGGGAGGAACTAGCGGGGTACAATGAGCAGTTCTTC.

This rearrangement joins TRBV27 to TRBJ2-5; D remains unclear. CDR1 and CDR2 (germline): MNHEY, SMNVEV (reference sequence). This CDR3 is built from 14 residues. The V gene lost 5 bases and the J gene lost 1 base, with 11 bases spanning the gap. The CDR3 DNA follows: TGTGCCAGCAGTCCCTACGTAGGCCAAGAGACCCAGTACTTC. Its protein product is CASSPYVGQETQYF.

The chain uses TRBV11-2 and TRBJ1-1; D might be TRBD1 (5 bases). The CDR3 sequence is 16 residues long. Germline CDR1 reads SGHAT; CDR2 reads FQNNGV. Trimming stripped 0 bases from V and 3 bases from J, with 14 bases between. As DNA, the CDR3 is TGTGCCAGCAGCTTAGATCGTCGGGGGACGTACACTGAAGCTTTCTTT. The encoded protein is CASSLDRRGTYTEAFF. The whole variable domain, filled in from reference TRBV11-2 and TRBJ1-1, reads EAGVAQSPRYKIIEKRQSVAFWCNPISGHATLYWYQQILGQGPKLLIQFQNNGVVDDSQLPKDRFSAERLKGVDSTLKIQPAKLEDSAVYLCASSLDRRGTYTEAFFGQGTRLTVV.

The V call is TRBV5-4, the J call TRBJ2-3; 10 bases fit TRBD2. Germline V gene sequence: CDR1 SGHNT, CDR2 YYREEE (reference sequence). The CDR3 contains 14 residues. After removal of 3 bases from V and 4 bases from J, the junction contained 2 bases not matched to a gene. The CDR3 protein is CASSSSGRADTQYF. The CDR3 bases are TGTGCCAGCAGCTCTAGCGGGAGAGCAGATACGCAGTATTTT.

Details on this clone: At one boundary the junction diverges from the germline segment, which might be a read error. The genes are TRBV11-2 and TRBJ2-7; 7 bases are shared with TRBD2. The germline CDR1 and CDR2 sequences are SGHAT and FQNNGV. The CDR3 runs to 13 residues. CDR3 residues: CASRLAGPYEQYF. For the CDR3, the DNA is TGTGCCAGCAGGTTAGCGGGCCCCTACGAGCAGTACTTC.

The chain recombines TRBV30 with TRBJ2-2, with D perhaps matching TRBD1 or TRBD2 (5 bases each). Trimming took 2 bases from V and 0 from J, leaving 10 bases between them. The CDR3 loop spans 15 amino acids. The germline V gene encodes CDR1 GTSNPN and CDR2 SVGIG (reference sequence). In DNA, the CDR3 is TGTGCCTGGAGTCCAGGGAGTCCGAACACCGGGGAGCTGTTTTTT. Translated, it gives CAWSPGSPNTGELFF.

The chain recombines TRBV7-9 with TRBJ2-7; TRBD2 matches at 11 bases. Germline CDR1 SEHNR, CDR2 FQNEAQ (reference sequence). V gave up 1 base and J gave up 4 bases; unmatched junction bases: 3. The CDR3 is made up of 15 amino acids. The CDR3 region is CASSLGLAGPYEQYF. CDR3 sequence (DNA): TGTGCCAGCAGCTTAGGACTAGCGGGGCCGTACGAGCAGTACTTC. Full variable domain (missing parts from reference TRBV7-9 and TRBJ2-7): DTGVSQNPRHKITKRGQNVTFRCDPISEHNRLYWYRQTLGQGPEFLTYFQNEAQLEKSRLLSDRFSAERPKGSFSTLEIQRTEQGDSAMYLCASSLGLAGPYEQYFGPGTRLTVT.

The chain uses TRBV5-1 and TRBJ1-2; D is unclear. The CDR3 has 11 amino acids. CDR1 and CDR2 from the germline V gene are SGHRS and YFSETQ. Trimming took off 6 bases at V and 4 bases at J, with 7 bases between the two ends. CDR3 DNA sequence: TGCGCCAGCACCCTAGGCTATGGCTACACCTTC. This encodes CASTLGYGYTF.

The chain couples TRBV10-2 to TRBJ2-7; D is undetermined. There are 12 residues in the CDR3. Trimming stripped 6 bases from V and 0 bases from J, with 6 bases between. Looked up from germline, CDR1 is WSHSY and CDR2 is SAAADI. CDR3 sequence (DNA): TGCGCCAGCAGGACTCCCTCCTACGAGCAGTACTTC. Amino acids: CASRTPSYEQYF.

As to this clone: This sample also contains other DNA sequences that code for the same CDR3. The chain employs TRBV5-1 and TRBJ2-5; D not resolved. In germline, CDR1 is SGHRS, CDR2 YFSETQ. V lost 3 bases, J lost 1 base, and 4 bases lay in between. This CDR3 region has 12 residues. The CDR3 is CASSSSQETQYF. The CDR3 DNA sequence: TGCGCCAGCAGCTCCAGCCAAGAGACCCAGTACTTC.

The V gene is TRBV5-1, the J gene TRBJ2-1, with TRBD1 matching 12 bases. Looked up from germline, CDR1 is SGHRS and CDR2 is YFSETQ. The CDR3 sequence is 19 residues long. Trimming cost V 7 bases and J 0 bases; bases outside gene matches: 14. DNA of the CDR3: TGCGCCAGCTTTCCGGGACAGGGGGCCCCGGAGAGCTCCTACAATGAGCAGTTCTTC. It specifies CASFPGQGAPESSYNEQFF.

The CDR3 DNA reads as TGTGCCAGCAGCTTATCGGTGACAGGGGGAAATCAGCCCCAGCATTTT. This encodes CASSLSVTGGNQPQHF. The genes are TRBV7-8 and TRBJ1-5; 9 bases are shared with TRBD1. The junction had 6 bases not matched to a gene; V was cut back by 2 bases and J by 4 bases. CDR3 length equals 16 residues. Germline V CDR1 and CDR2: SGHVS, FQNEAQ.

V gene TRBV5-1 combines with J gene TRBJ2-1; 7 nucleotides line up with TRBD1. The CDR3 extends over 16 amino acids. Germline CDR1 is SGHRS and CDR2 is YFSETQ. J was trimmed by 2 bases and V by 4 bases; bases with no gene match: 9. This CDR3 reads CASSPVPTGPYNEQFF. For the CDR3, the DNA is TGCGCCAGCAGCCCTGTCCCGACAGGGCCCTACAATGAGCAGTTCTTC.

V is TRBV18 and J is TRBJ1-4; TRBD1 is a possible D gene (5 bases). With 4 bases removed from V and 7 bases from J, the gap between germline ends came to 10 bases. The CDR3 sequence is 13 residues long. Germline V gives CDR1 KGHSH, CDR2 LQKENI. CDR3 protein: CASSLGQGEKLFF. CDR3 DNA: TGTGCCAGCTCACTAGGACAAGGTGAAAAACTGTTTTTT.

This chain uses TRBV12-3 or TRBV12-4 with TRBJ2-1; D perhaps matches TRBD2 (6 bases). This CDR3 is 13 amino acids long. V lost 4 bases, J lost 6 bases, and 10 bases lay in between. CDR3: CASSSDGGNEQFF. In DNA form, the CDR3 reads TGTGCCAGCAGTTCGGACGGGGGCAATGAGCAGTTCTTC.

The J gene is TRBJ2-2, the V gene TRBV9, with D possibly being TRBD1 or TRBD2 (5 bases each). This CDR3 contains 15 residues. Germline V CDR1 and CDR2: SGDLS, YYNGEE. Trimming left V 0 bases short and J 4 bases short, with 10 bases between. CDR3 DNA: TGTGCCAGCAGCGTAGGAGGGGCCGGCACCGGGGAGCTGTTTTTT. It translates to CASSVGGAGTGELFF.

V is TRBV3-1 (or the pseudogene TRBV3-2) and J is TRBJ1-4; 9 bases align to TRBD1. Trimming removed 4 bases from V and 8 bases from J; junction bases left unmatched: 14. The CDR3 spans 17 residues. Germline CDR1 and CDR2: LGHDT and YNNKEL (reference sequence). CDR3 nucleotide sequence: TGTGCCAGCAGCCCCAGGGGACAGGGAGGACTTGGGGAAAAACTGTTTTTT. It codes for CASSPRGQGGLGEKLFF.

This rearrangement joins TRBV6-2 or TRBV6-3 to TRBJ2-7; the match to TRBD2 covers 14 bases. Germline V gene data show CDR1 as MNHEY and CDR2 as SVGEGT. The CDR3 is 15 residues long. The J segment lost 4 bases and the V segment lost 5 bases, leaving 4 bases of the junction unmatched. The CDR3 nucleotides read TGTGCCAGCAGTGCGGGACTAGCGGGAGTTTACGAGCAGTACTTC. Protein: CASSAGLAGVYEQYF.

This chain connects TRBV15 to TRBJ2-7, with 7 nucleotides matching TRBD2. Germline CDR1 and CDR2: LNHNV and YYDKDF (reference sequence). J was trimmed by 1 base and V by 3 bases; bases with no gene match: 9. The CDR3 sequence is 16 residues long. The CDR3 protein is CATSRGGRFSSYEQYF. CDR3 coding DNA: TGTGCCACCAGCAGGGGGGGGAGATTCTCTTCCTACGAGCAGTACTTC.

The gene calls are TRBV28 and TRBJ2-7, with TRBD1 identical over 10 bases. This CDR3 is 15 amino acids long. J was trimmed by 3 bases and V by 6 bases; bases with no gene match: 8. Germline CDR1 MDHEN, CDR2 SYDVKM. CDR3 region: CASSPGTGDLYEQYF. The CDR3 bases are TGTGCCAGCAGCCCCGGGACAGGGGATCTCTACGAGCAGTACTTC.